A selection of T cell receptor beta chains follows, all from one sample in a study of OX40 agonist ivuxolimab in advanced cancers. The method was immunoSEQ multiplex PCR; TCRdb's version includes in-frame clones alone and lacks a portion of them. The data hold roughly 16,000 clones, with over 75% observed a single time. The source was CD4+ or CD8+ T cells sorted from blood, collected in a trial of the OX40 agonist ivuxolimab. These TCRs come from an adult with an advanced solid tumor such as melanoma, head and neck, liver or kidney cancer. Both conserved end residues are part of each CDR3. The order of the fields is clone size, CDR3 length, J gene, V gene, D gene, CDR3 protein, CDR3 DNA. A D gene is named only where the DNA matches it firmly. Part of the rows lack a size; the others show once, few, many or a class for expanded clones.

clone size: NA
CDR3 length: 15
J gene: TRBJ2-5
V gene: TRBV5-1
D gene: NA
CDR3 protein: CASFGLSKVGETQYF
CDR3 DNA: TGCGCCAGCTTTGGTCTGTCTAAGGTCGGGGAGACCCAGTACTTC

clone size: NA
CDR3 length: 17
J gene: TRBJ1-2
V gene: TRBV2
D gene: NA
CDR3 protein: CASSEFTNTGLHVGYTF
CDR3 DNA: TGTGCCAGCAGTGAATTTACTAATACAGGATTACATGTAGGCTACACCTTC

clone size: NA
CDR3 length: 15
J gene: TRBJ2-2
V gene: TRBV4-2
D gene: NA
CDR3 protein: CASSQVGESTGELFF
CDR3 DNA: TGTGCCAGCAGCCAAGTCGGGGAATCCACCGGGGAGCTGTTTTTT

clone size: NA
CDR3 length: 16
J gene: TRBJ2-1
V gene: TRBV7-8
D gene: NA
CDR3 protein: CASSRPLGSSYNEQFF
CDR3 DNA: TGTGCCAGCAGCCGTCCTCTCGGGAGCTCCTACAATGAGCAGTTCTTC

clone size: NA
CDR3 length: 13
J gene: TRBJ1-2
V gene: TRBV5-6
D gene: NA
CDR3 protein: CASSLGPNYGYTF
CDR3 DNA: TGTGCCAGCAGCTTGGGCCCCAACTATGGCTACACCTTC

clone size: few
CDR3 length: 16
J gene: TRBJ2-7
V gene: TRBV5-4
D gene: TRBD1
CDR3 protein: CASSLGTGGNRDEQYF
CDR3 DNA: TGTGCCAGCAGCTTGGGGACAGGGGGCAATCGGGACGAGCAGTACTTC

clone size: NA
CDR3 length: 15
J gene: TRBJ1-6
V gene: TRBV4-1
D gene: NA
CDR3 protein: CASSQGPASYSPLHF
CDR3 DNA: TGCGCCAGCAGCCAAGGCCCGGCCAGTTATTCACCCCTCCACTTT

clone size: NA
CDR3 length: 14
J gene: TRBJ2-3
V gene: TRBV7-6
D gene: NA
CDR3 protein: CASSRPTSTDTQYF
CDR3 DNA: TGTGCCAGCAGCCGCCCTACTAGCACAGATACGCAGTATTTT

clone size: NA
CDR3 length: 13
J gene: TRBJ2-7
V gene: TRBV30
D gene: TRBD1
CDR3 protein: CAFDRGRIDEQYF
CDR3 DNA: TGTGCGTTCGACAGGGGGCGAATCGACGAGCAGTACTTC

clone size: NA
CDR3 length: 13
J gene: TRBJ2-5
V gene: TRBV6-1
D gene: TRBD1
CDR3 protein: CASSDLTGETQYF
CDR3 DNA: TGTGCCAGCAGTGATTTGACAGGGGAGACCCAGTACTTC

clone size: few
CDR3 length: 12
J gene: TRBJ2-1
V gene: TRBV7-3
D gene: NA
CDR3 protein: CASSPAANEQFF
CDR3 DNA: TGTGCCAGCAGTCCGGCAGCCAATGAGCAGTTCTTC

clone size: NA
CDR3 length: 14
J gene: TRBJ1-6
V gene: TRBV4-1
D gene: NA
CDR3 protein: CASSQVGTNSPLHF
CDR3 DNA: TGCGCCAGCAGCCAAGTCGGAACCAATTCACCCCTCCACTTT

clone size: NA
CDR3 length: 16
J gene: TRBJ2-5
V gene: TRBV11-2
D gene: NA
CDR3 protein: CASSSPPWEREETQYF
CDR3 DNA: TGTGCCAGCAGCTCCCCCCCTTGGGAGCGGGAAGAGACCCAGTACTTC

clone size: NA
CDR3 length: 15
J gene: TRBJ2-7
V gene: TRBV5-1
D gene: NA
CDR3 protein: CASSLLPGAAYEQYF
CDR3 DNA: TGCGCCAGCAGCTTGTTACCAGGGGCCGCCTACGAGCAGTACTTC

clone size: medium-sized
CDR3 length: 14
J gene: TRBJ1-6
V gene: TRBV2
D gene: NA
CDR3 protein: CASSDAGSNSPLHF
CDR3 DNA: TGTGCCAGCAGTGACGCAGGGAGCAATTCACCCCTCCACTTT

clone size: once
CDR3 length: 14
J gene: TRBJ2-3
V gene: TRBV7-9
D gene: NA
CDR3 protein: CASVFPLRGDTQYF
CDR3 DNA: TGTGCCAGCGTCTTTCCGCTTAGGGGCGATACGCAGTATTTT

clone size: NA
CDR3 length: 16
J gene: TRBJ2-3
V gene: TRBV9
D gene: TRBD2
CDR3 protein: CASTLFSGGPTDTQYF
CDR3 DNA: TGTGCCAGCACCCTCTTTAGCGGGGGGCCCACAGATACGCAGTATTTT

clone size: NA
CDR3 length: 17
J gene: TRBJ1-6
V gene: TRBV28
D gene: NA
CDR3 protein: CASSSLLRSGLHSPLHF
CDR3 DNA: TGTGCCAGCAGCTCCCTTTTAAGGTCGGGGCTGCATTCACCCCTCCACTTT

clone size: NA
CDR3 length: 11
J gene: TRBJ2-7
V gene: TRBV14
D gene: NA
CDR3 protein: CASSHDYEQYF
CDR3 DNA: TGTGCCAGCAGCCATGATTACGAGCAGTACTTC

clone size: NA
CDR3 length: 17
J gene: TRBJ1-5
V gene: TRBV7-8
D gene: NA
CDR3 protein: CASSLGAAPSSNQPQHF
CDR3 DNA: TGTGCCAGCAGCTTAGGGGCAGCACCCTCTAGCAATCAGCCCCAGCATTTT

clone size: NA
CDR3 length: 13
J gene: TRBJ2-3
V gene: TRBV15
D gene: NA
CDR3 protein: CATYRPGDHTQYF
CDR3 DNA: TGTGCCACTTACCGCCCAGGGGATCATACGCAGTATTTT

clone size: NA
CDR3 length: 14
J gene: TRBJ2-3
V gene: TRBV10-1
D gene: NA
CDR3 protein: CASSGESLTDTQYF
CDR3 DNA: TGCGCCAGCAGTGGGGAGTCTCTCACAGATACGCAGTATTTT

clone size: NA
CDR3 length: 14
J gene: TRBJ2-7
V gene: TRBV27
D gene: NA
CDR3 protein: CASTYYLGAYKQYF
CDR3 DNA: TGTGCCAGCACCTACTATTTGGGGGCCTACAAGCAGTACTTC

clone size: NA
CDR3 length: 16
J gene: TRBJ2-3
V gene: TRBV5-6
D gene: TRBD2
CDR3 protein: CASSSSSGEITDTQYF
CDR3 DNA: TGTGCCAGCAGCTCCTCTAGCGGGGAGATCACAGATACGCAGTATTTT

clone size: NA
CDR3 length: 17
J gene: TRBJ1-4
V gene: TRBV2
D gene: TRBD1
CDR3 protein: CASSEPRDRVSNEKLFF
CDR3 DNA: TGTGCCAGCAGTGAACCGCGGGACAGGGTGTCTAATGAAAAACTGTTTTTT

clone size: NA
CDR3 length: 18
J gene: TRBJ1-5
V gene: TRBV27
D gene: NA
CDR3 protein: CASSLSTVMGRANQPQHF
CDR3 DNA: TGTGCCAGCAGTTTATCGACCGTAATGGGGCGCGCCAATCAGCCCCAGCATTTT

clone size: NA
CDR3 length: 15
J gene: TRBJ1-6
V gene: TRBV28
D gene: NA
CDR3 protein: CASRPQGTEYSPLHF
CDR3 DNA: TGTGCCAGCAGACCCCAAGGGACCGAGTATTCACCCCTCCACTTT

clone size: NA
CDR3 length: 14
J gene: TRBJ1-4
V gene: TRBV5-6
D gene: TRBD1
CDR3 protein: CASSFGQGDEKLFF
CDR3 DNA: TGTGCCAGCAGCTTCGGGCAGGGGGACGAAAAACTGTTTTTT

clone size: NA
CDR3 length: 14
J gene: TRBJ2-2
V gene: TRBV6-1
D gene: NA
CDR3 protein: CASNAGLETGELFF
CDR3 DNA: TGTGCCAGCAATGCAGGGTTGGAAACCGGGGAGCTGTTTTTT

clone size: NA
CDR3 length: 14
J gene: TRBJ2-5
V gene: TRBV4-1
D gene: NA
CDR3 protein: CASSPQEEQETQYF
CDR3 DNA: TGCGCCAGCAGCCCCCAGGAGGAACAAGAGACCCAGTACTTC

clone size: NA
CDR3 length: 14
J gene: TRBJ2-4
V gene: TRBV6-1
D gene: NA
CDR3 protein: CASSDIDTKNIQYF
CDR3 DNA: TGTGCCAGCAGCGATATCGATACCAAAAACATTCAGTACTTC

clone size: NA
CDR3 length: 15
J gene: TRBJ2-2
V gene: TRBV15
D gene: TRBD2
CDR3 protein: CATSQPGLVPGELFF
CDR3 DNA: TGTGCCACCAGTCAACCGGGACTAGTGCCCGGGGAGCTGTTTTTT

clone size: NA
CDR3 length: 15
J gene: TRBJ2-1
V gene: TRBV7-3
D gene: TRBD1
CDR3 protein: CASSRDSFIYNEQFF
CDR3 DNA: TGTGCCAGCAGCCGGGACAGCTTCATCTACAATGAGCAGTTCTTC

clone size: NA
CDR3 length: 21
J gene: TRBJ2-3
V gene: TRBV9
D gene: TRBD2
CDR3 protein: CASSVTPVGASGGYLTDTQYF
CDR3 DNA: TGTGCCAGCAGCGTAACGCCAGTGGGGGCTAGCGGGGGGTATCTCACAGATACGCAGTATTTT

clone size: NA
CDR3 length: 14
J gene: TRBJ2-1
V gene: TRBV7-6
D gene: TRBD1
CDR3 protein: CASSLVYRGNEQFF
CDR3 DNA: TGTGCCAGCAGCTTAGTATACAGGGGAAATGAGCAGTTCTTC

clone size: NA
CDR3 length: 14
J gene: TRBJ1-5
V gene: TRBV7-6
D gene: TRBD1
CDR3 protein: CASSLRGPNQPQHF
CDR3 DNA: TGTGCCAGCAGCCTCAGGGGGCCAAATCAGCCCCAGCATTTT

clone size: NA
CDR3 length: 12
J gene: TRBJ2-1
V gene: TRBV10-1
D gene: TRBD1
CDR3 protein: CASSAGGWEQFF
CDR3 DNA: TGCGCCAGCAGTGCAGGGGGCTGGGAGCAGTTCTTC

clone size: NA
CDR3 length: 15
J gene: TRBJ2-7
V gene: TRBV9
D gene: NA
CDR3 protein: CASSVEQGMWYEQYF
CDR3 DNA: TGTGCCAGCAGCGTAGAGCAGGGAATGTGGTACGAGCAGTACTTC

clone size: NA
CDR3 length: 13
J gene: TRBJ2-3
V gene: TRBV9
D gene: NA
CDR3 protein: CASSVGGGDTQYF
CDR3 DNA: TGTGCCAGCAGCGTAGGTGGCGGAGATACGCAGTATTTT

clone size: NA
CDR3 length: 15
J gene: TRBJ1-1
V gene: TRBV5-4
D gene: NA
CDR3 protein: CASSFSRGSGTEAFF
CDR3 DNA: TGTGCCAGCAGCTTTAGTCGAGGTTCTGGGACTGAAGCTTTCTTT

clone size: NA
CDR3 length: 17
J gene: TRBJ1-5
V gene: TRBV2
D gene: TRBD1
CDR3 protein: CASSGPGGQLSNQPQHF
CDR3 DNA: TGTGCCAGCAGTGGTCCCGGGGGACAGCTTAGCAATCAGCCCCAGCATTTT

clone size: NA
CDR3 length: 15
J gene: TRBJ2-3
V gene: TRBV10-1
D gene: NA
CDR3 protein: CASSTPFEGTDTQYF
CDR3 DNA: TGCGCCAGCAGTACCCCTTTCGAAGGAACAGATACGCAGTATTTT

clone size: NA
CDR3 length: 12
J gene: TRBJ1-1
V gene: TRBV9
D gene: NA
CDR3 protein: CASSGEATEAFF
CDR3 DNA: TGTGCCAGCAGTGGAGAGGCCACTGAAGCTTTCTTT

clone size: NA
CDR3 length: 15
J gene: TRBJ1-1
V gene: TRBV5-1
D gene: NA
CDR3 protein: CASSPESGGNTEAFF
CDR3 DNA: TGCGCCAGCAGCCCCGAGAGCGGAGGGAACACTGAAGCTTTCTTT

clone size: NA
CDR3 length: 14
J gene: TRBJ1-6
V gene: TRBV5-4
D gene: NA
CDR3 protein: CASSLPDYDSPLHF
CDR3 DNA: TGTGCCAGCAGCTTGCCCGATTATGATTCACCCCTCCACTTT

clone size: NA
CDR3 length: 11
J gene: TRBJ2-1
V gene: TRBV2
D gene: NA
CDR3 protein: CASSDAGFKFF
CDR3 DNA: TGTGCCAGCAGTGACGCGGGATTTAAGTTCTTC

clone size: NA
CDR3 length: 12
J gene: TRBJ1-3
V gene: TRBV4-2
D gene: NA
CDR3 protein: CASSLGGNTIYF
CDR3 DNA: TGTGCCAGCAGCCTGGGAGGAAACACCATATATTTT

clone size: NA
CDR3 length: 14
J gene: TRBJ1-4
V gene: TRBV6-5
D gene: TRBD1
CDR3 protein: CASRSRQGPEKLFF
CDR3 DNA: TGTGCCAGCAGATCTCGACAGGGCCCTGAAAAACTGTTTTTT

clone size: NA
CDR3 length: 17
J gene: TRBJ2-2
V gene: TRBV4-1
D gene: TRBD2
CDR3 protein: CASSQEDSGGAPGELFF
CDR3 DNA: TGCGCCAGCAGCCAAGAGGATAGCGGGGGGGCCCCCGGGGAGCTGTTTTTT

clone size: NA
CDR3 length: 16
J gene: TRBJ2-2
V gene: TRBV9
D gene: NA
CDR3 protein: CASSEDDRGFTGELFF
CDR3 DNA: TGTGCCAGCAGCGAGGACGACCGGGGCTTCACCGGGGAGCTGTTTTTT

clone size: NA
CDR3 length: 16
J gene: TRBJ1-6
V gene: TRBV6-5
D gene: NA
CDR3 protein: CASSYSNKHYNSPLHF
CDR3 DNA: TGTGCCAGCAGTTACTCGAACAAGCACTATAATTCACCCCTCCACTTT

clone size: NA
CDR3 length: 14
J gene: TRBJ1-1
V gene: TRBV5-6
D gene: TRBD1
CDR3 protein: CASSFGQGDTEAFF
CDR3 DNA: TGTGCCAGCAGCTTCGGACAGGGCGACACTGAAGCTTTCTTT

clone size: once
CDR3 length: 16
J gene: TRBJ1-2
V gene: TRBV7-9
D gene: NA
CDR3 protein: CASSLVGSESLYGYTF
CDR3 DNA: TGTGCCAGCAGCTTAGTGGGGAGCGAAAGCCTCTATGGCTACACCTTC

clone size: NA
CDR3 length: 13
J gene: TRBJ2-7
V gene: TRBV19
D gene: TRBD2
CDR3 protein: CASSLAIYNEQYF
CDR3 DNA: TGTGCCAGCTCACTAGCGATCTACAACGAGCAGTACTTC

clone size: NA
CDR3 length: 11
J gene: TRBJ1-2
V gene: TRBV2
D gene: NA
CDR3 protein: CAIPPSDGYTF
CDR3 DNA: TGTGCCATACCCCCGTCGGATGGCTACACCTTC